The rows below give T cell receptor beta chains drawn from one sample of a study of ipilimumab plus nivolumab after autologous stem cell transplantation. The table came from immunoSEQ multiplex PCR; TCRdb's copy has only in-frame clones and leaves some out. Of around 15,000 clones listed, roughly four fifths are singletons. The sample in question was PBMCs, obtained in a trial of ipilimumab plus nivolumab as post-transplant consolidation. The receptors come from a male donor with diffuse large B-cell lymphoma. The CDR3 runs from the conserved cysteine through the conserved F or W. Each record gives: clone size, V gene, J gene, D gene, CDR3 DNA, CDR3 protein. The D gene is left open where the match is weak. Clone sizes are given selectively: once, few, many, or a class where the clone is expanded.

>-|TRBV6-5|TRBJ2-5|TRBD1
TGTGCCAGCAGTTACGCACAGGGGGAACTCCAAGAGACCCAGTACTTC
CASSYAQGELQETQYF
>-|TRBV2|TRBJ2-1|TRBD1
TGTGCCAGCAGTGAGGACCGGACAGGGAACAATGAGCAGTTCTTC
CASSEDRTGNNEQFF
>-|TRBV5-1|TRBJ2-7|-
TGCGCCAGCAGAGTCCGATCGGGCTACGAGCAGTACTTC
CASRVRSGYEQYF
>-|TRBV10-3|TRBJ2-3|-
TGTGCCATCAGTGAAGGAGGCAACACAGATACGCAGTATTTT
CAISEGGNTDTQYF
>-|TRBV7-2|TRBJ1-2|-
TGTGCCAGCAGCTACACGGGGACTGGCTACACCTTC
CASSYTGTGYTF
>-|TRBV5-1|TRBJ2-3|TRBD2
TGCGCCAGCAGCTCAAACGTAGCGGGAGGGCCTGGAGATACGCAGTATTTT
CASSSNVAGGPGDTQYF
>-|TRBV6-5|TRBJ2-7|TRBD2
TGTGCCAGCAGTTACGGGACTAGGGGCTACGAGCAGTACTTC
CASSYGTRGYEQYF
>-|TRBV7-6|TRBJ2-7|TRBD2
TGTGCCAGCAGCTTAAGGTTTACCGGGAGGGACGTCTACGAGCAGTACTTC
CASSLRFTGRDVYEQYF
>-|TRBV11-2|TRBJ1-1|TRBD1
TGTGCCAGCAGCTTATCCCCCCAGACAGGGGTTAATACTGAAGCTTTCTTT
CASSLSPQTGVNTEAFF
>-|TRBV11-3|TRBJ2-5|TRBD1
TGTGCCAGCAGCTTAGATTCCTTGAGACAGGGGGGAGAGACCCAGTACTTC
CASSLDSLRQGGETQYF
>-|TRBV7-9|TRBJ2-7|TRBD1
TGTGCCAGCAGCTTATATGTGACAGGGGAACACGAGCAGTACTTC
CASSLYVTGEHEQYF
>-|TRBV5-6|TRBJ2-3|TRBD1
TGTGCCAGCAGCCTGACAGGGCGCACAGATACGCAGTATTTT
CASSLTGRTDTQYF
>few|TRBV5-1|TRBJ1-2|-
TGCGCCAGCAGCAGAAGTGAAAACTATGGCTACACCTTC
CASSRSENYGYTF
>-|TRBV27|TRBJ2-7|-
TGTGCCAGCAGTACCGGGACGTCCAGTATCCCCTACGAGCAGTACTTC
CASSTGTSSIPYEQYF